Listed below are T cell receptor beta chains from one sample, sequenced in a study of somatic mutations in cytotoxic T cells in rheumatoid arthritis. The method was immunoSEQ multiplex PCR; TCRdb's version includes in-frame clones alone and lacks a portion of them. The data show 15,000 to 20,000 clones, 79% seen once. Material for sequencing was CD8+ T cells sorted from blood. These receptors all stem from an adult with rheumatoid arthritis. Each CDR3 is given with its conserved first and last residue. A D gene is named only where the DNA matches it firmly. Clone size is shown for a subset of rows, as once, few, many or a class of expanded clone.

j_call,d_call,v_call,clone_size,cdr3_aa,cdr3_nt
TRBJ2-5,TRBD2,TRBV10-1,.,CASSEFFPGLAIETQYF,TGCGCCAGCAGTGAGTTCTTCCCGGGACTAGCCATAGAGACCCAGTACTTC
TRBJ1-1,.,TRBV7-9,.,CASSPRLEAFF,TGTGCCAGCAGCCCCAGGCTTGAAGCTTTCTTT
TRBJ2-1,.,TRBV7-9,.,CASSLVNSSSYNEQFF,TGTGCCAGCAGCTTAGTCAACAGCAGCTCCTACAATGAGCAGTTCTTC
TRBJ1-3,.,TRBV6-6,.,CASSYTYRPPGNTIYF,TGTGCCAGCAGTTATACTTACCGTCCCCCTGGAAACACCATATATTTT
TRBJ1-5,.,TRBV28,.,CASTTYNPYQPQHF,TGTGCCAGCACCACCTATAACCCGTATCAGCCCCAGCATTTT
TRBJ1-1,.,TRBV19,medium-sized,CASSYGQHTEAFF,TGTGCCAGTAGTTACGGACAGCACACTGAAGCTTTCTTT
TRBJ2-7,.,TRBV19,.,CASGTESYEQYF,TGTGCCAGTGGGACGGAATCCTACGAGCAGTACTTC
TRBJ1-1,.,TRBV27,.,CASSAGTSNTEAFF,TGTGCCAGCTCTGCCGGGACGTCAAACACTGAAGCTTTCTTT
TRBJ2-3,TRBD2,TRBV23-1,.,CASSHRAGCTDTQYF,TGCGCCAGCAGTCATCGAGCGGGATGCACAGATACGCAGTATTTT
TRBJ1-1,.,TRBV12-5,.,CASGLNNRAEAFF,TGTGCTAGTGGTTTGAACAACAGGGCCGAAGCTTTCTTT
TRBJ2-2,TRBD1,TRBV4-1,.,CASLDREGGELFF,TGCGCCAGCTTGGACAGGGAAGGCGGGGAGCTGTTTTTT
TRBJ2-3,.,TRBV7-3,.,CASSFLGQDTQYF,TGTGCCAGCAGCTTTCTGGGGCAAGATACGCAGTATTTT
TRBJ2-1,.,TRBV30,.,CAWSVRSGAPDSPYNEQFF,TGTGCCTGGAGTGTACGTAGCGGAGCCCCAGACTCCCCCTACAATGAGCAGTTCTTC
TRBJ2-2,.,TRBV7-9,.,CASSLSGFNTGELFF,TGTGCCAGCAGCTTAAGTGGTTTTAACACCGGGGAGCTGTTTTTT
TRBJ2-7,TRBD2,TRBV5-1,.,CASSPQAGGSYEQYF,TGCGCCAGCAGCCCTCAAGCGGGAGGGTCCTACGAGCAGTACTTC
TRBJ2-7,.,TRBV7-9,few,CASSLGPREQYF,TGTGCCAGCAGCTTAGGTCCCCGCGAGCAGTACTTC
TRBJ2-7,TRBD1,TRBV29-1,few,CSVGQGVSYEQYF,TGCAGCGTCGGACAGGGGGTTTCCTACGAGCAGTACTTC
TRBJ2-2,.,TRBV11-3,.,CASSARTAIRELFF,TGTGCCAGCAGCGCAAGGACCGCCATCCGGGAGCTGTTTTTT
TRBJ1-5,.,TRBV27,.,CASRTGLQPQHF,TGTGCCAGCAGAACAGGGTTGCAGCCCCAGCATTTT
TRBJ2-7,.,TRBV5-5,few,CASSQAGSGTAPYEQYF,TGCGCCAGCAGCCAAGCGGGAAGCGGGACAGCACCCTACGAGCAGTACTTC
TRBJ2-5,.,TRBV7-7,.,CASSLAGLQETQYF,TGTGCCAGCAGCTTAGCGGGACTGCAAGAGACCCAGTACTTC
TRBJ2-2,TRBD2,TRBV27,.,CATRGGGSGELFF,TGTGCCACACGGGGGGGAGGTTCCGGGGAGCTGTTTTTT
TRBJ2-7,TRBD2,TRBV7-9,.,CASSPRGRLYEQYF,TGTGCCAGCAGCCCCCGCGGGAGGCTCTACGAGCAGTACTTC
TRBJ1-2,.,TRBV10-3,.,CATDTGYGYTF,TGTGCCACCGACACAGGCTATGGCTACACCTTC
TRBJ2-1,.,TRBV4-2,.,CASSPEGQNEQFF,TGTGCCAGCAGCCCGGAGGGCCAAAATGAGCAGTTCTTC
TRBJ1-2,.,TRBV5-1,.,CASSLGTSVYGYTF,TGCGCCAGCAGCTTGGGGACTTCCGTCTATGGCTACACCTTC
TRBJ1-4,TRBD1,TRBV7-9,.,CASSPRTGVNEKLFF,TGTGCCAGCAGCCCAAGGACAGGGGTTAATGAAAAACTGTTTTTT
TRBJ2-2,TRBD1,TRBV5-1,.,CASSVGQGANTGELFF,TGCGCCAGCAGCGTCGGACAGGGGGCGAACACCGGGGAGCTGTTTTTT
TRBJ2-5,.,TRBV11-2,.,CASSPRLETQYF,TGTGCCAGCAGCCCGAGACTTGAGACCCAGTACTTC
TRBJ2-5,.,TRBV13,.,CASSLKPFADEQYF,TGTGCCAGCAGCTTGAAGCCCTTTGCGGATGAGCAGTACTTC
TRBJ2-7,TRBD2,TRBV15,.,CATSYGTSGNYEQYF,TGTGCCACCAGCTACGGGACTAGCGGGAACTACGAGCAGTACTTC
TRBJ1-1,.,TRBV4-3,.,CASSQDYGGTEAFF,TGCGCCAGCAGCCAAGATTACGGGGGCACTGAAGCTTTCTTT
TRBJ1-2,.,TRBV28,.,CASSFGRARNYGYTF,TGTGCCAGCAGTTTTGGCAGGGCCCGTAACTATGGCTACACCTTC
TRBJ1-1,.,TRBV7-9,.,CASSLGGMGPRGTEAFF,TGTGCCAGCAGCTTAGGGGGAATGGGGCCGCGGGGCACTGAAGCTTTCTTT
TRBJ2-1,TRBD2,TRBV5-8,once,CASSSILAVSYNEQFF,TGTGCCAGCAGCTCTATACTAGCGGTTTCCTACAATGAGCAGTTCTTC
TRBJ2-7,.,TRBV11-2,.,CASSAKGGAPKPEQYF,TGTGCCAGCAGCGCAAAGGGTGGGGCCCCCAAACCCGAGCAGTACTTC
TRBJ1-2,.,TRBV29-1,once,CSVEADVGAGGYTF,TGCAGCGTTGAAGCTGACGTAGGGGCGGGGGGCTACACCTTC
TRBJ1-5,.,TRBV4-1,.,CASSQDHGRGQPQHF,TGCGCCAGCAGCCAAGATCATGGGCGGGGTCAGCCCCAGCATTTT
TRBJ2-1,.,TRBV11-2,.,CASSHRTQDNEQFF,TGTGCCAGCAGCCACCGGACCCAGGACAATGAGCAGTTCTTC
TRBJ2-2,TRBD1,TRBV4-3,once,CASSPGQGNTGELFF,TGCGCCAGCAGCCCCGGACAGGGTAACACCGGGGAGCTGTTTTTT
TRBJ2-7,.,TRBV7-9,.,CASSYARDGVYEQYF,TGTGCCAGCAGTTACGCCCGGGACGGGGTCTACGAGCAGTACTTC
TRBJ2-3,.,TRBV27,.,CASAQADGILRGDTQYF,TGTGCCAGCGCCCAAGCTGACGGGATATTGCGGGGAGATACGCAGTATTTT
TRBJ2-7,.,TRBV7-6,.,CASSSGDQRPYEQYF,TGTGCCAGCAGCTCGGGGGACCAGAGGCCCTACGAGCAGTACTTC
TRBJ2-5,.,TRBV11-3,.,CASSLVFRQETQYF,TGTGCCAGCAGCTTAGTTTTCCGACAAGAGACCCAGTACTTC
TRBJ1-1,TRBD1,TRBV6-1,few,CASNRQGRTEAFF,TGTGCCAGCAACCGACAGGGGAGAACTGAAGCTTTCTTT
TRBJ1-2,.,TRBV29-1,.,CSDHLAAISHGYGYTF,TGCAGCGATCACCTGGCAGCGATCTCCCATGGCTATGGCTACACCTTC
TRBJ1-5,.,TRBV27,once,CATSKSEAVNQPQHF,TGTGCCACCAGTAAATCGGAGGCAGTGAATCAGCCCCAGCATTTT
TRBJ2-2,TRBD2,TRBV27,.,CASSSGLLNTGELFF,TGTGCCAGCAGTTCGGGACTACTGAACACCGGGGAGCTGTTTTTT
TRBJ1-4,.,TRBV7-2,.,CASSPSRGATNEKLFF,TGTGCCAGCAGCCCCTCCAGGGGCGCAACTAATGAAAAACTGTTTTTT
TRBJ2-3,TRBD2,TRBV4-3,.,CASSQRLAGDADTQYF,TGCGCCAGCAGCCAAAGACTAGCGGGAGATGCAGATACGCAGTATTTT
TRBJ1-1,.,TRBV19,.,CATRDGYMNTEAFF,TGTGCCACTCGGGACGGATACATGAACACTGAAGCTTTCTTT
TRBJ1-2,.,TRBV30,.,CAGRTQVLPLGYTF,TGTGCCGGCCGGACCCAGGTTCTCCCCCTTGGCTACACCTTC